Below are 24 T cell receptor beta chains sequenced from a single sample in a study of CD8 T cells in Susac syndrome (dated by TCRdb to about 2019). Libraries were constructed by the immunoSEQ multiplex PCR assay. RNA was extracted using the RNeasy kit, and about 0.45 to 1 ug of the RNA was reverse transcribed with random hexamers. TCRdb reprocessing: public reads trimmed at Q25 with fastp, clones called with MiXCR, in-frame beta chains kept. Each CDR3 protein appears once, grouped with its most common genes and DNA. Across this sample there are under 200,000 distinct CDR3 sequences, with approximately 96% seen only once. The top ten constitute 0.14% of the sample. Sequenced material: CD4+ T cells from PBMCs. The receptors were gathered from a human donor in good health.

V usage is TRBV11-2 and J usage is TRBJ2-5, with D unresolved. Trimming left V 1 base short and J 5 bases short, with 8 bases between. Germline V gene data show CDR1 as SGHAT and CDR2 as FQNNGV. This CDR3 is 13 amino acids long. CDR3 coding DNA: TGTGCCAGCAGCTTAGGGGCAGTTGAGACCCAGTACTTC. Residues: CASSLGAVETQYF.

The chain has TRBV4-3 and TRBJ2-7; D remains unclear. CDR3 length: 14 residues. Trimming shortened V by 4 bases and J by 2 bases, and 12 bases separated the two germline ends. The germline gives CDR1 LGHNA, CDR2 YSLEER. The CDR3 spells CASSPQTGAYEQYF. The CDR3 DNA reads as TGCGCCAGCAGCCCGCAGACGGGTGCCTACGAGCAGTACTTC.

V gene TRBV30 combines with J gene TRBJ2-1; D gene uncertain. Germline loops: CDR1 GTSNPN, CDR2 SVGIG (reference sequence). The V gene lost 2 bases and the J gene lost 9 bases, with 14 bases spanning the gap. There are 13 residues in the CDR3. This CDR3 is CAWSRSDVSEQFF. DNA for the CDR3: TGTGCCTGGAGTAGGTCGGATGTATCTGAGCAGTTCTTC.

The chain links TRBV15 to TRBJ1-6; D ambiguous. CDR1 LNHNV and CDR2 YYDKDF come from the germline V gene (reference sequence). This CDR3 spans 14 amino acids. Trimming removed 5 bases at V and 4 bases at J, with 9 bases between. This chain's CDR3 is CATSDRGYNSPLHF. The DNA of the CDR3 is TGTGCCACCAGCGACCGGGGTTATAATTCACCCCTCCACTTT.

This rearrangement joins TRBV12-3 or TRBV12-4 to TRBJ2-2; 10 bases are a match to TRBD2. The CDR3 sequence is 16 residues long. The V and J ends lost 5 bases and 3 bases, in that order; junction bases with no gene match: 6. CDR3 in DNA: TGTGCCAGCAGTCGAGCGGGGGGGATCGACACCGGGGAGCTGTTTTTT. Protein sequence: CASSRAGGIDTGELFF.

The rearrangement links TRBV5-1 to TRBJ2-3; no firm D call. The CDR3 length is 16 residues. Per germline, CDR1 SGHRS and CDR2 YFSETQ. The V and J ends lost 0 bases and 0 bases respectively, with 11 bases between them. The CDR3 protein is CASSLDRVTSTDTQYF. The CDR3 DNA reads TGCGCCAGCAGCTTGGACCGGGTTACTAGCACAGATACGCAGTATTTT.

The rearrangement links TRBV5-4 to TRBJ2-2, with TRBD1 as a possible D gene (5 bases). Germline-derived CDR1 and CDR2 are SGHNT and YYREEE (reference sequence). CDR3 size: 17 residues. V gave up 0 bases and J gave up 1 base, with 13 bases separating them. CDR3 sequence reads: CASSLASGIGNTGELFF. CDR3 bases: TGTGCCAGCAGCTTGGCCTCAGGGATAGGGAACACCGGGGAGCTGTTTTTT.

This chain uses TRBV5-1 with TRBJ1-6, with D possibly TRBD1 on 5 matching bases. V was cut by 4 bases and J by 8 bases, with 10 bases left in between. Germline V gene lookup returns CDR1 SGHRS and CDR2 YFSETQ. The CDR3 length is 13 residues. The CDR3 nucleotides are TGCGCCAGCAGCACAGGAACAGATTCACCCCTCCACTTT. Translating gives CASSTGTDSPLHF.

The V gene is TRBV9, the J gene TRBJ2-7; D is ambiguous. Germline V gene lookup returns CDR1 SGDLS and CDR2 YYNGEE. The CDR3 contains 13 residues. The V gene lost 2 bases and the J gene lost 2 bases, with 8 bases spanning the gap. CDR3 amino acids: CASSVSYAYEQYF. Written as DNA, the CDR3 is TGTGCCAGCAGCGTTAGTTACGCCTACGAGCAGTACTTC.

The chain uses TRBV7-9 and TRBJ2-2; TRBD1 is a possible D gene (5 bases). The germline V and J ends were trimmed by 2 bases and 7 bases, with 8 bases remaining between them. The CDR3 sequence is 13 residues long. The germline CDR1 and CDR2 sequences are SEHNR and FQNEAQ (reference sequence). Here the CDR3 DNA reads TGTGCCAGCAGCTTACAGGGTGGCGGGGAGCTGTTTTTT. It encodes CASSLQGGGELFF.

This chain's CDR3 is CASTPGDFEAFF. The CDR3 DNA reads TGTGCCAGCACGCCCGGAGACTTTGAAGCTTTCTTT. The rearrangement joins TRBV7-9 to TRBJ1-1; D unresolved. CDR1 is SEHNR, CDR2 FQNEAQ, per germline (reference sequence). V lost 7 bases to trimming and J lost 7 bases, with 13 bases between them. CDR3 size: 12 residues.

The chain couples TRBV7-2 to TRBJ1-2, with unresolved D. The germline V gene has CDR1 SGHTA and CDR2 FQGNSA. Between the trimmed V and J ends, which lost 6 bases and 7 bases, there was a span of 12 bases. This CDR3 has 12 residues. Here the CDR3 reads CASSGRTGGYTF. CDR3 nucleotides: TGTGCCAGCAGTGGTAGGACCGGTGGCTACACCTTC.

The chain uses TRBV30 and TRBJ1-1; 7 positions match TRBD1. Germline loops: CDR1 GTSNPN, CDR2 SVGIG (reference sequence). The ends lost 1 base at V and 1 base at J; junction bases unmatched: 6. This CDR3 contains 15 residues. This CDR3 reads CAWSAQTGRNTEAFF. DNA of the CDR3: TGTGCCTGGAGTGCTCAGACAGGGAGGAACACTGAAGCTTTCTTT.

This sequence joins TRBV9 and TRBJ2-1; TRBD1 might be the D (7 bases). CDR3 length equals 18 residues. Trimming pared 4 bases from V and 1 base from J, leaving 21 bases between. CDR1 is SGDLS, CDR2 YYNGEE, per germline. In DNA, the CDR3 is TGTGCCAGCAGCCCCGTAGGAGGGGGCGGCCTATCCTACAATGAGCAGTTCTTC. The encoded protein is CASSPVGGGGLSYNEQFF.

V and J are TRBV5-1 and TRBJ1-5; D is ambiguous. Trimming shortened V by 2 bases and J by 10 bases, and 13 bases separated the two germline ends. The CDR3 runs 13 residues. In germline, CDR1 is SGHRS, CDR2 YFSETQ. CDR3 in amino acids: CASSFGRDGPQHF. The CDR3 DNA follows: TGCGCCAGCAGCTTTGGAAGGGATGGTCCCCAGCATTTT.

The V and J genes are TRBV15 and TRBJ2-5, with TRBD1 as a possible D gene (5 bases). V was shortened by 4 bases and J by 2 bases, with 8 bases between the two germline ends. Germline-derived CDR1 and CDR2 are LNHNV and YYDKDF (reference sequence). The CDR3 consists of 13 residues. The CDR3, as DNA: TGTGCCACCAGCATGGGGCAGCAAGAGACCCAGTACTTC. Protein: CATSMGQQETQYF.

This chain connects TRBV2 to TRBJ2-7; D is unclear. The CDR3 loop spans 11 amino acids. The ends were cut back, 5 bases at V and 12 bases at J, with 14 bases in the middle. Germline CDR1 reads SNHLY; CDR2 reads FYNNEI. CDR3 loop: CASSRLAFSYF. The CDR3 nucleotides read TGTGCCAGCAGTCGTTTGGCGTTCTCGTACTTC.

The chain recombines TRBV6-5 with TRBJ1-2; D remains ambiguous. The CDR3 is made up of 13 amino acids. Germline CDR1 reads MNHEY; CDR2 reads SVGAGI. Trimming took 0 bases from V and 4 from J, leaving 6 bases between them. The CDR3 DNA follows: TGTGCCAGCAGTTACTCAGGCGTCTATGGCTACACCTTC. This encodes CASSYSGVYGYTF.

In regard to this clonotype: The junction departs from the called germline gene at one end, perhaps through a read error. The chain carries TRBV20-1 and TRBJ1-2; D is perhaps TRBD1 (5 bases). The CDR3 totals 11 residues. From germline, CDR1 is DFQATT and CDR2 SNEGSKA (reference sequence). The DNA of the CDR3 is TGCAGTGCTAGATCGGACACCCTCACCCTCTTC. It specifies CSARSDTLTLF.

This chain connects TRBV20-1 to TRBJ2-5; 11 positions agree with TRBD2. Germline CDR1 and CDR2: DFQATT and SNEGSKA (reference sequence). CDR3 length: 14 amino acids. The V and J ends lost 5 bases and 5 bases, in that order; junction bases with no gene match: 7. The CDR3 DNA follows: TGCAGTGCTGCCCTAGCGGGGGGCGTCGAGACCCAGTACTTC. It encodes CSAALAGGVETQYF.

The table lists this clonotype with a count of one. The V call is TRBV20-1, the J call TRBJ2-3; TRBD1 matches at 8 bases. With V trimmed by 6 bases and J by 4 bases, 3 bases remained unmatched. This CDR3 has 12 amino acids. Per the germline V gene, CDR1 is DFQATT and CDR2 is SNEGSKA (reference sequence). The DNA for the CDR3 is TGCAGTGCCACGGACAGGGCAGATACGCAGTATTTT. Translating gives CSATDRADTQYF.

The J gene is TRBJ1-6, the V gene TRBV3-1; no clear D. This CDR3 spans 17 amino acids. The V and J ends lost 5 bases and 8 bases respectively, with 22 bases between them. Germline CDR1 reads LGHDT; CDR2 reads YNNKEL (reference sequence). DNA of the CDR3: TGTGCCAGCAGCAACCCGTGGACGGCGGAGAAGGATTCACCCCTCCACTTT. It codes for CASSNPWTAEKDSPLHF.

V is TRBV20-1 and J is TRBJ1-5; D is undetermined. There are 13 residues in the CDR3. Trimming cost V 8 bases and J 2 bases, with 13 bases left between them. Germline CDR1 and CDR2: DFQATT and SNEGSKA (reference sequence). The DNA of the CDR3 is TGCAGTACCGGGTGGGGTGGCAATCAGCCCCAGCATTTT. Protein sequence: CSTGWGGNQPQHF.

The gene calls are TRBV7-8 and TRBJ2-7, with a weak D call TRBD1 (6 bases). Deletions cut 1 base from V and 3 bases from J, with 13 bases between. Germline V gene data show CDR1 as SGHVS and CDR2 as FQNEAQ. This CDR3 spans 15 amino acids. CDR3 in amino acids: CASSLGTQGLYEQYF. The CDR3 DNA follows: TGTGCCAGCAGCTTAGGCACGCAGGGGCTCTACGAGCAGTACTTC.